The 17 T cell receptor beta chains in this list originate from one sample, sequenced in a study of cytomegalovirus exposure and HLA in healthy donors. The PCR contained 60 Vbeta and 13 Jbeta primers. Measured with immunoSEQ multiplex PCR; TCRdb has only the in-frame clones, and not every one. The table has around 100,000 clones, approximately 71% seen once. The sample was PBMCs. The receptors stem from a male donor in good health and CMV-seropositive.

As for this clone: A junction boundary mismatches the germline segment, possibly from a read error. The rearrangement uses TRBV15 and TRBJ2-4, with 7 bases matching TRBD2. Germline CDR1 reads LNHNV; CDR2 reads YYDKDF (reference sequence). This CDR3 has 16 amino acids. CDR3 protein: CATSRVGEGITNSQYF. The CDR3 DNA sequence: TGTGCCACCAGCAGAGTAGGGGAGGGGATTACAAACAGTCAGTACTTC.

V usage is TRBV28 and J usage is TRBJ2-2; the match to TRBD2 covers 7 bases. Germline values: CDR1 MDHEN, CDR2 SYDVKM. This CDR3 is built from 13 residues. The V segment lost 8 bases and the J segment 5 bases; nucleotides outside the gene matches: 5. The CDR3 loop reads CASLREGTGELFF. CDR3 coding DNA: TGTGCCAGCTTGAGGGAGGGAACCGGGGAGCTGTTTTTT.

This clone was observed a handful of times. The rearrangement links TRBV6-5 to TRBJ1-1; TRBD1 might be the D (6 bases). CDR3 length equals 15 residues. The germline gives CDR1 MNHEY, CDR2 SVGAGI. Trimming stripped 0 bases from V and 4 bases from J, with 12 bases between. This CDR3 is CASSYSGRGFTEAFF. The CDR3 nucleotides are TGTGCCAGCAGTTACTCGGGGAGGGGGTTCACTGAAGCTTTCTTT.

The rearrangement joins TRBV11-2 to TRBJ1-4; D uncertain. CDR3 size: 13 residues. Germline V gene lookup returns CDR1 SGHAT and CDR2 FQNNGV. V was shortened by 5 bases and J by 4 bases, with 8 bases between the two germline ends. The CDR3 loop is CASSRLINEKLFF. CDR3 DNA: TGTGCCAGCAGCCGCCTAATTAATGAAAAACTGTTTTTT.

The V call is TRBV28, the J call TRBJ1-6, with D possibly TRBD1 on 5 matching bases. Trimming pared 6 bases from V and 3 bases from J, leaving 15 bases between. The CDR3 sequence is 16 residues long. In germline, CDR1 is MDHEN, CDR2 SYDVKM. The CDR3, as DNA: TGTGCCAGCAGCACCAGCAGGGAAAACTATAATTCACCCCTCCACTTT. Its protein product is CASSTSRENYNSPLHF.

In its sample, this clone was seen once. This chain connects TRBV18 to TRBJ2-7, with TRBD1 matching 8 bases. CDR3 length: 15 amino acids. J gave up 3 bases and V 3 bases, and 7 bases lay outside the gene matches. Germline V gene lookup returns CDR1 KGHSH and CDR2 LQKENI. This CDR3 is CASSPDRDGGYEQYF. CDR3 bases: TGTGCCAGCTCACCGGACAGGGACGGTGGCTACGAGCAGTACTTC.

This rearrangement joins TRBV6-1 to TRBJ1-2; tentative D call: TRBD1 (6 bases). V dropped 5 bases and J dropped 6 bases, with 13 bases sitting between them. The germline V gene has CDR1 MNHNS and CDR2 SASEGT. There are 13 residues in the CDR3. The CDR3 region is CASSRTGTHGYTF. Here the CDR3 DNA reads TGTGCCAGCAGTCGTACAGGGACCCATGGCTACACCTTC.

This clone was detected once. The CDR3 protein is CASSLGTSGYTDTQYF. The CDR3 DNA reads as TGCGCCAGCAGCTTGGGGACTAGCGGATACACAGATACGCAGTATTTT. The V call is TRBV5-1, the J call TRBJ2-3, with 10 bases that match TRBD2. V trimming: 0 bases; J trimming: 2 bases; junction bases outside the gene matches: 3. The CDR3 spans 16 residues. Germline V lookup: CDR1 SGHRS, CDR2 YFSETQ.

CDR3 loop: CASSTRGGPGAYGYTF. The CDR3 region has the DNA TGTGCCAGCAGCACTAGGGGGGGACCCGGCGCCTATGGCTACACCTTC. The V call is TRBV7-2, the J call TRBJ1-2, with D possibly matching TRBD1 (6 bases). The CDR3 consists of 16 residues. The ends were cut back, 5 bases at V and 4 bases at J, with 20 bases in the middle. Germline V gene data show CDR1 as SGHTA and CDR2 as FQGNSA.

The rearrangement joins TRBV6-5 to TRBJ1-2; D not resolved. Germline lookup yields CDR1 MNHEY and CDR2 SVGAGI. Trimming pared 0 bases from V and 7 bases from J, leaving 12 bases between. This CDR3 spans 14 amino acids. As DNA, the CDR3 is TGTGCCAGCAGTTACTCGCGGGGTGTCGGTGGCTACACCTTC. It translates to CASSYSRGVGGYTF.

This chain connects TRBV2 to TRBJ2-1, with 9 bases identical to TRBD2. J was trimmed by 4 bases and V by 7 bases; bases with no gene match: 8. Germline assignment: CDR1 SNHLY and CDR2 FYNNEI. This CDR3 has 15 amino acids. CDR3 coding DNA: TGTGCCAGCAAGCGGCGGGAGGGCCGATACAATGAGCAGTTCTTC. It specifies CASKRREGRYNEQFF. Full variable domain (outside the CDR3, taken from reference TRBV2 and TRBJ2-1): EPEVTQTPSHQVTQMGQEVILRCVPISNHLYFYWYRQILGQKVEFLVSFYNNEISEKSEIFDDQFSVERPDGSNFTLKIRSTKLEDSAMYFCASKRREGRYNEQFFGPGTRLTVL.

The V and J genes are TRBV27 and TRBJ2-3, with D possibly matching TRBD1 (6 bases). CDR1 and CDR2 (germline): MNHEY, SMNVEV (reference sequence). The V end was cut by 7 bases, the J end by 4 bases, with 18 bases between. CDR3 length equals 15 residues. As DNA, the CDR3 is TGTGCCAGCACTCGGAAGGGGAAGGGGGCAGATACGCAGTATTTT. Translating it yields CASTRKGKGADTQYF.

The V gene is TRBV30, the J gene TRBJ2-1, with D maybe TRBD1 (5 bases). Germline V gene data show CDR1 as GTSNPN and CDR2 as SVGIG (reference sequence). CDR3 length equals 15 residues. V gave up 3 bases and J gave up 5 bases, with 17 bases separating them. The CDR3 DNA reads TGTGCCTGGAGGGGTAGCCAGGGCTACAACAATGAGCAGTTCTTC. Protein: CAWRGSQGYNNEQFF.

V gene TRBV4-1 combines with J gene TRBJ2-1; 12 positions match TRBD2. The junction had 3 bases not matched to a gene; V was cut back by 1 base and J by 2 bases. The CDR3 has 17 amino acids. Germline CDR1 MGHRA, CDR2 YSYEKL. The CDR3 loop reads CASSQGASGRAYNEQFF. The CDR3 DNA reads TGCGCCAGCAGCCAAGGAGCTAGCGGGAGGGCCTACAATGAGCAGTTCTTC.

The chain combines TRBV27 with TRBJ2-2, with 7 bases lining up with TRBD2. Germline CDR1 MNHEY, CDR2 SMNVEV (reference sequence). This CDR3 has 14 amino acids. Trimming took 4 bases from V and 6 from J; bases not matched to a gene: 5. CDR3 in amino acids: CASSSGGKSGELFF. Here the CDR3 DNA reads TGTGCCAGCAGTTCCGGGGGGAAGTCCGGGGAGCTGTTTTTT.

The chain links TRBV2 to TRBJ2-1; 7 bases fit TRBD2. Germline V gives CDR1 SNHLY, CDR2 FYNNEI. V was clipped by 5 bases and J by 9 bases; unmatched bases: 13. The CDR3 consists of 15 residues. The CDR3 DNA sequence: TGTGCCAGCAGTTCCAGCGGGACTTACAGTACTGAGCAGTTCTTC. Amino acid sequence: CASSSSGTYSTEQFF.

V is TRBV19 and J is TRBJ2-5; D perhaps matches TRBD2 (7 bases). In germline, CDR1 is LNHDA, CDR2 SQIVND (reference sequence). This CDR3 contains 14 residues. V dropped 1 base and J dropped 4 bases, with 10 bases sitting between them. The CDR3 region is CASSIGRGPETQYF. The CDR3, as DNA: TGTGCCAGTAGTATAGGGCGGGGGCCAGAGACCCAGTACTTC.